The T cell receptor beta chain described here comes from a study of CD4 and CD8 cells across lung adenocarcinoma regions (dated by TCRdb to 2016 to 2018). The study in broad terms: To look at intratumor heterogeneity in the T cell receptor repertoire, the study compared tumor centers against tumor margins.

Library construction relied on PCR. The data were produced on a HiSeq X Ten. TCRdb cleaned the public reads at Q25 with fastp, built clones with MiXCR and kept in-frame beta chains. When rows share a CDR3 protein, they turn into one entry using the most common DNA and genes. Present in this sample are roughly 10,000 distinct CDR3 sequences, 40% to 55% of which were seen just once. Approximately 17% of the sample is in the top ten clones. Worth noting for this clonotype: No cognate antigen has been identified for it. No much larger clone is present one base from it, and per-base qualities are unavailable.

Trimmed from V: 6 bases; trimmed from J: 3 bases; junction bases lacking a gene match: 7. There are 14 amino acids in the CDR3, from cysteine to phenylalanine inclusive. The DNA shown is the 42-base CDR3, in frame from base 1. CDR1 is given as MNHNS and CDR2 as SASEGT, both from the germline V gene. Patients with localized lung adenocarcinoma, a subtype of non-small cell lung cancer, were used as donors. Samples were obtained from the margins of localized lung adenocarcinomas. For TCR repertoire analysis, CD4+ T cells from tumor tissue were profiled apart from CD8+ T cells. The receptor comes from a male donor with lung adenocarcinoma. The CD4 and CD8 labels of this study may be unreliable. The sequence joins TRBV6-1 to TRBJ1-1; TRBD1 fits 7 bases in the junction. The sequencing sample was made of CD4+ T cells from the margin of a lung tumor. The cell subset or site label, read with the paper, signifies: tumor margin region. The DNA sequence is TGTGCCAGCAGAGGCGGAGGGGGCCACACTGAAGCTTTCTTT. The translation is CASRGGGGHTEAFF.